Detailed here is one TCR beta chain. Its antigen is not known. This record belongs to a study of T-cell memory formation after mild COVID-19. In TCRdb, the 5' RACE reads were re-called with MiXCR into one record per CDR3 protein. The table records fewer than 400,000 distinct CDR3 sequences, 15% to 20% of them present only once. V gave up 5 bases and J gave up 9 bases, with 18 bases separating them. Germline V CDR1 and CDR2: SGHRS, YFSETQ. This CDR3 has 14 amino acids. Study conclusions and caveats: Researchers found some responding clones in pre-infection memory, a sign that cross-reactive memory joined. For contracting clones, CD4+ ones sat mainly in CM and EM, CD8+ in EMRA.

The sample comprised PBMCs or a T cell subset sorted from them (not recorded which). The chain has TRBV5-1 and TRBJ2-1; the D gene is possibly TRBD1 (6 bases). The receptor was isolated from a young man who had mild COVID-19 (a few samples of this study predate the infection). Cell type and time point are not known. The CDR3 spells CASSFLQGSSEQFF. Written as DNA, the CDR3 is TGCGCCAGCAGTTTCTTACAGGGATCGAGTGAGCAGTTCTTC.